Sequencing of this T cell receptor beta chain was carried out in a study of identical twins. Template switching added a universal primer binding site, and final cDNA carried unique molecular identifiers. A single record per CDR3 protein comes from TCRdb applying MiXCR to the 5' RACE reads. The table lists 450,000 to 650,000 distinct CDR3 sequences, approximately 10% of them singletons. The ends lost 1 base at V and 4 bases at J; junction bases unmatched: 7. This CDR3 is 15 amino acids long. The V gene's germline CDR1 is LGHNA and CDR2 YSLEER. This clonotype has ten or more counts. The data were also submitted as part of a second study, on yellow fever vaccine responses in identical twins. That work contributes: Reportedly, twins showed a vaccine T cell response that looked partly convergent and partly personalized.

This TCR was sampled from a woman in her late teens or twenties in good health. This rearrangement joins TRBV4-3 to TRBJ2-7; 7 bases agree with TRBD2. The sample comprised PBMCs. CDR3 residues: CASSQAPVGGYEQYF. The CDR3, as DNA: TGCGCCAGCAGCCAAGCCCCCGTGGGAGGGTACGAGCAGTACTTC.